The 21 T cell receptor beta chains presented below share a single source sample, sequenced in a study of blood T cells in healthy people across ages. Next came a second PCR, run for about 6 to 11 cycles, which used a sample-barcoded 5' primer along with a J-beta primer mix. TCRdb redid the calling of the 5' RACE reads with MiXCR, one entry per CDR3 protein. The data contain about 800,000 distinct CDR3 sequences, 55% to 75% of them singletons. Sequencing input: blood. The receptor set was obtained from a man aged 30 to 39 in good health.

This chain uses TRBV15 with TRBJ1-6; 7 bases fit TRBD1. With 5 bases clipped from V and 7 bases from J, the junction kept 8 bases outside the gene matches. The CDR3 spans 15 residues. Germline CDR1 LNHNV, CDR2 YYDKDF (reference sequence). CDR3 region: CATSERDSLNSPLHF. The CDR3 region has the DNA TGTGCCACCAGCGAACGGGACAGCCTGAATTCACCCCTCCACTTT.

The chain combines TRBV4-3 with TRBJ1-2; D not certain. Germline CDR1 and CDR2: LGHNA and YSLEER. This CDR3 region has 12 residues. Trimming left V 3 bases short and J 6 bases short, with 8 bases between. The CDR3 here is CASSQGIHGYTF. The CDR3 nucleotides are TGCGCCAGCAGCCAGGGGATCCATGGCTACACCTTC.

CDR3 DNA sequence: TGTGCCAGCAGCAAGAAGGGTTTAGCGGATGGCTACACCTTC. Its protein is CASSKKGLADGYTF. The genes are TRBV21-1 and TRBJ1-2. TRBV21-1 is noted as a pseudogene. This CDR3 contains 14 residues.

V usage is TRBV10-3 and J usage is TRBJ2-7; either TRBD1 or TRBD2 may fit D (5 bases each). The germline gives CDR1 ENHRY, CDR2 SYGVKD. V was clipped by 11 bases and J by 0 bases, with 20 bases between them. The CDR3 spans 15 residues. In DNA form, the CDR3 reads TGTGCCGCCGCTCCGGGGCCGGTTACCTCCTACGAGCAGTACTTC. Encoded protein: CAAAPGPVTSYEQYF.

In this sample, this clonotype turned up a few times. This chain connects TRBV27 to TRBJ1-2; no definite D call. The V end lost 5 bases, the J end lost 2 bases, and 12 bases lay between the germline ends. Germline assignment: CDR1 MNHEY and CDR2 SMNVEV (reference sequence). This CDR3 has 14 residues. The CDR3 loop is CASSGLGANYGYTF. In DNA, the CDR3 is TGTGCCAGCAGTGGATTGGGCGCAAACTATGGCTACACCTTC.

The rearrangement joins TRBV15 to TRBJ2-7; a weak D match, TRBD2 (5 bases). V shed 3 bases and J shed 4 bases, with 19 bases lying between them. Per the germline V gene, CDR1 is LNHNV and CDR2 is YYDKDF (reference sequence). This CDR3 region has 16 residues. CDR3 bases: TGTGCCACCAGCAGGGCCCCGGGATTAGGTGTTTACGAGCAGTACTTC. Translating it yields CATSRAPGLGVYEQYF.

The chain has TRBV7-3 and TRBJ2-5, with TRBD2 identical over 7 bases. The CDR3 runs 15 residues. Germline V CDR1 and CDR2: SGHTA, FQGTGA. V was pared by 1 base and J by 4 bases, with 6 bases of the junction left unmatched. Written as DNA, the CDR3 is TGTGCCAGCAGCTTAAGCGGGGGTCCGAGAGAGACCCAGTACTTC. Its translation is CASSLSGGPRETQYF.

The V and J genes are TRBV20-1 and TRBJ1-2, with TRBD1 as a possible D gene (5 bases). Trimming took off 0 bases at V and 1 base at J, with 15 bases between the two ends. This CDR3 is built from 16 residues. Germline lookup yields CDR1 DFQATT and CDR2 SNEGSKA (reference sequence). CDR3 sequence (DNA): TGCAGTGCTAGAGATGACATCGGGGCCATTAACTATGGCTACACCTTC. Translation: CSARDDIGAINYGYTF.

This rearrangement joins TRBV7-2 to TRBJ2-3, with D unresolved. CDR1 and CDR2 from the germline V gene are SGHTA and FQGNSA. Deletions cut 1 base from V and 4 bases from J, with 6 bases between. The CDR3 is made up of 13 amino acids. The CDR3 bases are TGTGCCAGCAGCTTAGTCATCCCAGATACGCAGTATTTT. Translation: CASSLVIPDTQYF.

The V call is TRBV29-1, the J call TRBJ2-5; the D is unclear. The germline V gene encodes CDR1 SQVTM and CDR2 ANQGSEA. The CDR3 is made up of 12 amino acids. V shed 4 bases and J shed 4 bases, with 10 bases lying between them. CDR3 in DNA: TGCAGCGTTGTCCAGGCGGTAGAGACCCAGTACTTC. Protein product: CSVVQAVETQYF.

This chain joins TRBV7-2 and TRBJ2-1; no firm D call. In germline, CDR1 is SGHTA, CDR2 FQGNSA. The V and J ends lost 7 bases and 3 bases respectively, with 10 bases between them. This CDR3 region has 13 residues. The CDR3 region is CASTQYGYNEQFF. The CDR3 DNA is TGTGCCAGCACCCAGTACGGCTACAATGAGCAGTTCTTC. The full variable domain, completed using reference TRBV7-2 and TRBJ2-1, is GAGVSQSPSNKVTEKGKDVELRCDPISGHTALYWYRQSLGQGLEFLIYFQGNSAPDKSGLPSDRFSAERTGGSVSTLTIQRTQQEDSAVYLCASTQYGYNEQFFGPGTRLTVL.

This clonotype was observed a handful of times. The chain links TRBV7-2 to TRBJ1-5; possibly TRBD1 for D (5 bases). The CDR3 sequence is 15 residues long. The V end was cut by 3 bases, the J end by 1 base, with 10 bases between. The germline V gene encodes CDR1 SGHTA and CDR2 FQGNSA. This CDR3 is CASSLGGESNQPQHF. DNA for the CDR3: TGTGCCAGCAGCTTGGGGGGGGAGAGCAATCAGCCCCAGCATTTT.

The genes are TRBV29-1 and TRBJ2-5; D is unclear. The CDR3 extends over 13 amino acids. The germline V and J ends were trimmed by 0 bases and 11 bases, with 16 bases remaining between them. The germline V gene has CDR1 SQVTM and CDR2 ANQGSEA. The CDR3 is CSVEDRRSFEQYF. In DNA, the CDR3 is TGCAGCGTTGAAGATCGACGGTCCTTTGAGCAGTACTTC.

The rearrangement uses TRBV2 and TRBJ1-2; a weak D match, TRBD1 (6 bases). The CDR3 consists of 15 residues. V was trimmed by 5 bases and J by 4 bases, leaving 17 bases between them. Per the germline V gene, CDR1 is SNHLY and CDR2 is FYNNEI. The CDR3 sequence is CASSSRSGHTYGYTF. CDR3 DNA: TGTGCCAGCAGTTCCAGATCGGGACACACCTATGGCTACACCTTC.

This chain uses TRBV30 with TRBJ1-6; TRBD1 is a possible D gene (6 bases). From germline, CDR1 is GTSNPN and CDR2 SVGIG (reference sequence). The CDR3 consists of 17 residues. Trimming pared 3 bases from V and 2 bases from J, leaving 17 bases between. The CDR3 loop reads CAWRGKGGAPYNSPLHF. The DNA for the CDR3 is TGTGCCTGGAGGGGGAAGGGGGGAGCCCCCTATAATTCACCCCTCCACTTT. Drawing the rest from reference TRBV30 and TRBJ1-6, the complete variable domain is SQTIHQWPATLVQPVGSPLSLECTVEGTSNPNLYWYRQAAGRGLQLLFYSVGIGQISSEVPQNLSASRPQDRQFILSSKKLLLSDSGFYLCAWRGKGGAPYNSPLHFGNGTRLTVT.

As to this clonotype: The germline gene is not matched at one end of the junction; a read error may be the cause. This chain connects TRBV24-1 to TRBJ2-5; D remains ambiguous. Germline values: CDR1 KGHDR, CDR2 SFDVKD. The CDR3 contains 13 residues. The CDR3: CAASRVLQETQYF. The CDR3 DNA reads TGTGCCGCCAGTCGGGTCCTTCAAGAGACCCAGTACTTC.

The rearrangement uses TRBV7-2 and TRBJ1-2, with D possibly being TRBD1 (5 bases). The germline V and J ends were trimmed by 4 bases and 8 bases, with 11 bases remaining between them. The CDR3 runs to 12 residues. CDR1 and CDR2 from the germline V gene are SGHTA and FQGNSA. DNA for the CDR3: TGTGCCAGCAGCTGCCTTGGGGGAGGCTACACCTTC. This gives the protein CASSCLGGGYTF.

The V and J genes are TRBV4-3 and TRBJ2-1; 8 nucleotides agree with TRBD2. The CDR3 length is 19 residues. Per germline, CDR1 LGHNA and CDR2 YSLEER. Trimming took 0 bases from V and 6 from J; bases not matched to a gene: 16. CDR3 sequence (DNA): TGCGCCAGCAGCCAAGATTTGCTCACCATAGCGGGACACCGCAATGAGCAGTTCTTC. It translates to CASSQDLLTIAGHRNEQFF.

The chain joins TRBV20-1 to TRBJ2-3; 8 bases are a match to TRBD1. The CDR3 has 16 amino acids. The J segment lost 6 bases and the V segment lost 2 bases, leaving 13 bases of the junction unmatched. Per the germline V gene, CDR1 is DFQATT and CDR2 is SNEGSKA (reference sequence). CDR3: CSARFNPGGIADTQYF. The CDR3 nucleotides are TGCAGTGCTAGATTCAATCCAGGGGGCATAGCTGATACGCAGTATTTT.

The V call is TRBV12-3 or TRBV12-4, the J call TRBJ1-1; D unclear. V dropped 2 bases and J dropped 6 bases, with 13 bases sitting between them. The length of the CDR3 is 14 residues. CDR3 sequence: CASSLSGVWAEAFF. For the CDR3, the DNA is TGTGCCAGCAGTTTAAGCGGTGTTTGGGCTGAAGCTTTCTTT.

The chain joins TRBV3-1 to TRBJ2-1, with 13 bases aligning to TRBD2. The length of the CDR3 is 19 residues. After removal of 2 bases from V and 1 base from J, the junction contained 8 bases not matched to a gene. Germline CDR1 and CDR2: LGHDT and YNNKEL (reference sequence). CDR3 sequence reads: CASSQLLAGGPVSYNEQFF. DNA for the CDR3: TGTGCCAGCAGCCAACTACTAGCGGGGGGGCCTGTATCCTACAATGAGCAGTTCTTC.